One sample yielded the 23 T cell receptor beta chains listed below, sequenced in a study of T-cell reconstitution after alpha-beta-depleted transplantation in children. Unique molecular identifiers tagged the TCRbeta library. Each CDR3 protein is one row after TCRdb ran MiXCR on the PCR reads. The table lists hundreds of thousands of distinct CDR3 sequences, 15% to 20% of them singletons. The specimen was PBMCs from the stem cell graft donor, collected from the stem cell graft. The receptors stem from a human donor who donated a stem cell graft to a child with acute myeloid leukemia.

This clonotype was seen at least ten times. The chain links TRBV20-1 to TRBJ2-5; tentative D call: TRBD1 (6 bases). The CDR3 sequence is 14 residues long. Germline CDR1 is DFQATT and CDR2 is SNEGSKA (reference sequence). The V end was cut by 1 base, the J end by 4 bases, with 13 bases between. The CDR3 loop is CSARGWGPGETQYF. CDR3 bases: TGCAGTGCTAGAGGGTGGGGGCCTGGAGAGACCCAGTACTTC.

This clonotype was recorded many times. This rearrangement joins TRBV20-1 to TRBJ1-1; 7 bases are a match to TRBD1. The CDR3 covers 14 residues. The V gene end was trimmed by 6 bases and the J gene end by 2 bases; junction bases not matched to a gene: 9. Germline loops: CDR1 DFQATT, CDR2 SNEGSKA (reference sequence). The CDR3 DNA sequence: TGCAGTGCCAAAAGGGACAGTCTAAACACTGAAGCTTTCTTT. It translates to CSAKRDSLNTEAFF.

Concerning this clonotype itself: Given a much more abundant clone one base away, this may be a read error. The chain uses TRBV29-1 and TRBJ2-2; 7 bases match TRBD1. With V trimmed by 6 bases and J by 3 bases, 7 bases remained unmatched. The V gene's germline CDR1 is SQVTM and CDR2 ANQGSEA. The CDR3 contains 14 residues. DNA of the CDR3: TGCAGCGTCCCTGTACAGGGGTACACCGGGGAGCTGTTTTTT. Its protein is CSVPVQGYTGELFF.

This clonotype appeared a few times. The V and J genes are TRBV7-2 and TRBJ2-3; D gene unclear. Trimming shortened V by 5 bases and J by 2 bases, and 14 bases separated the two germline ends. From germline, CDR1 is SGHTA and CDR2 FQGNSA. The CDR3 is made up of 15 amino acids. The CDR3 nucleotides are TGTGCCAGCAGCCCGTTAGGGCCTTTCACAGATACGCAGTATTTT. Translating it yields CASSPLGPFTDTQYF.

The V gene is TRBV7-2, the J gene TRBJ1-1, with D unclear. V was cut by 5 bases and J by 1 base, with 14 bases left in between. CDR3 size: 15 residues. Germline values: CDR1 SGHTA, CDR2 FQGNSA. The CDR3 DNA follows: TGTGCCAGCAGCCCCGGAGGCCTGGGGAACACTGAAGCTTTCTTT. This codes for CASSPGGLGNTEAFF.

The V gene is TRBV7-9, the J gene TRBJ2-1, with TRBD1 matching over 7 bases. The CDR3 extends over 14 amino acids. Trimming at V came to 3 bases and at J to 5 bases, leaving 4 bases not matched to a gene. The germline CDR1 and CDR2 sequences are SEHNR and FQNEAQ (reference sequence). CDR3 nucleotide sequence: TGTGCCAGCAGCTTTTACAGGGGACACAATGAGCAGTTCTTC. Translation gives CASSFYRGHNEQFF.

As for this clonotype: A junction boundary mismatches the germline segment, possibly from a read error. The CDR3: CASSPTRGTNTEDFF. CDR3 in DNA: TGCGCCAGCAGCCCCACGCGGGGCACGAACACTGAAGATTTCTTT. The V and J genes are TRBV4-3 and TRBJ1-1; D perhaps matches TRBD1 (5 bases). Germline values: CDR1 LGHNA, CDR2 YSLEER. The CDR3 contains 15 residues.

This clonotype occurred many times. V usage is TRBV15 and J usage is TRBJ2-3; 10 positions agree with TRBD2. V shed 3 bases, J shed 5 bases, and the junction held 8 bases outside the gene matches. The CDR3 contains 16 residues. The V gene's germline CDR1 is LNHNV and CDR2 YYDKDF (reference sequence). In DNA form, the CDR3 reads TGTGCCACCAGCAGCACTAGCGGGGCGGCGAGAGATACGCAGTATTTT. Translated, it gives CATSSTSGAARDTQYF.

V is TRBV7-9 and J is TRBJ2-5; 8 positions agree with TRBD2. Germline lookup yields CDR1 SEHNR and CDR2 FQNEAQ (reference sequence). J gave up 2 bases and V 6 bases, and 11 bases lay outside the gene matches. The CDR3 consists of 16 residues. CDR3 sequence reads: CASRHKSGSLQETQYF. The CDR3 nucleotides read TGTGCCAGCAGACACAAAAGCGGGAGCTTACAAGAGACCCAGTACTTC.

This chain connects TRBV5-1 to TRBJ1-4; D might be TRBD1 (5 bases). CDR3 length: 15 amino acids. V dropped 4 bases and J dropped 8 bases, with 18 bases sitting between them. CDR1 and CDR2 from the germline V gene are SGHRS and YFSETQ. The CDR3 DNA sequence: TGCGCCAGCAGCGTTAGGGGTCCACCCCCCGAAAAACTGTTTTTT. It is translated as CASSVRGPPPEKLFF.

This clonotype appeared a few times. V is TRBV20-1 and J is TRBJ2-4, with 7 bases aligning to TRBD2. CDR3 size: 15 residues. Trimming cost V 3 bases and J 0 bases; bases outside gene matches: 5. Germline CDR1 and CDR2: DFQATT and SNEGSKA (reference sequence). The CDR3, as DNA: TGCAGTGCTAGTAGAGCGGGAATAGCCAAAAACATTCAGTACTTC. Encoded protein: CSASRAGIAKNIQYF.

The chain combines TRBV12-3 or TRBV12-4 with TRBJ1-1; a possible D gene is TRBD1 (5 bases). The CDR3 consists of 13 residues. Trimming removed 6 bases at V and 4 bases at J, with 12 bases between. CDR3 DNA: TGTGCCAGCAGAGTCTCCGGGGGCACTGAAGCTTTCTTT. Its translation: CASRVSGGTEAFF.

This clonotype was recorded at least ten times. The rearrangement joins TRBV7-9 to TRBJ2-5, with no clear D. With 5 bases removed from V and 5 bases from J, the gap between germline ends came to 9 bases. Germline values: CDR1 SEHNR, CDR2 FQNEAQ (reference sequence). This CDR3 has 12 residues. The CDR3 protein is CASSLKIETQYF. CDR3 sequence (DNA): TGTGCCAGCAGCCTAAAGATTGAGACCCAGTACTTC.

The chain has TRBV20-1 and TRBJ2-7, with D perhaps matching TRBD1 (6 bases). This CDR3 is built from 16 residues. The germline gives CDR1 DFQATT, CDR2 SNEGSKA (reference sequence). V lost 3 bases to trimming and J lost 1 base, with 19 bases between them. In DNA form, the CDR3 reads TGCAGTGCTAGTCCCACGAACAGGGCTCGGTCCTACGAGCAGTACTTC. Its protein product is CSASPTNRARSYEQYF.

At least ten counts were recorded for this clonotype. The chain recombines TRBV12-3 or TRBV12-4 with TRBJ2-1; 10 bases are a match to TRBD2. Unmatched junction bases numbered 7, after V lost 6 bases and J lost 5 bases. The CDR3 consists of 15 residues. CDR3 in amino acids: CASRVAGGGDNEQFF. CDR3 nucleotides: TGTGCCAGCAGAGTAGCGGGGGGTGGGGACAATGAGCAGTTCTTC.

The chain links TRBV24-1 to TRBJ2-1; D may be TRBD1 (6 bases). Germline CDR1 reads KGHDR; CDR2 reads SFDVKD. The length of the CDR3 is 14 residues. The V and J ends lost 5 bases and 7 bases respectively, with 14 bases between them. The CDR3 here is CATSAKGGWNEQFF. The DNA for the CDR3 is TGTGCCACCAGTGCAAAAGGGGGTTGGAATGAGCAGTTCTTC.

This clonotype has a count of ten or more. The chain combines TRBV12-3 or TRBV12-4 with TRBJ2-7, with 9 bases matching TRBD1. The CDR3 sequence is 12 residues long. V was clipped by 5 bases and J by 6 bases; unmatched bases: 2. The DNA for the CDR3 is TGTGCCAGCAGTGGGACAGGGCCCGAGCAGTACGTC. This translates into CASSGTGPEQYV.

Many counts were recorded for this clonotype. The chain employs TRBV20-1 and TRBJ2-7; 9 bases are a match to TRBD1. This CDR3 is 14 amino acids long. In germline, CDR1 is DFQATT, CDR2 SNEGSKA (reference sequence). Trimming took 0 bases from V and 2 from J; bases not matched to a gene: 2. The CDR3 protein is CSAREGQGTYEQYV. The CDR3 DNA reads TGCAGTGCTAGAGAGGGACAGGGCACCTACGAGCAGTACGTC.

The chain combines TRBV4-1 with TRBJ1-2, with 8 nucleotides matching TRBD1. This CDR3 is built from 17 residues. Losses at the gene ends were 1 base for V and 1 base for J; bases not matched to a gene: 8. In germline, CDR1 is MGHRA, CDR2 YSYEKL. The chain's CDR3 is CASSQVPGQGGNYGYTF. The CDR3 region has the DNA TGCGCCAGCAGCCAAGTCCCTGGACAGGGAGGTAACTATGGCTACACCTTC.

Many counts were recorded for this clonotype. The chain joins TRBV5-5 to TRBJ2-7; maybe TRBD1 (6 bases). The CDR3 runs 15 residues. Germline V gene lookup returns CDR1 SGHKS and CDR2 YYEKEE (reference sequence). V lost 2 bases to trimming and J lost 0 bases, with 12 bases between them. CDR3 coding DNA: TGTGCCAGCAGCTTCTCAGCAGGGGTCTCCTACGAGCAGTACTTC. Encoded protein: CASSFSAGVSYEQYF. Complete variable domain (other parts from reference TRBV5-5 and TRBJ2-7): DAGVTQSPTHLIKTRGQQVTLRCSPISGHKSVSWYQQVLGQGPQFIFQYYEKEERGRGNFPDRFSARQFPNYSSELNVNALLLGDSALYLCASSFSAGVSYEQYFGPGTRLTVT.

A note on this clonotype: At one boundary the junction diverges from the germline segment, which might be a read error. This chain joins TRBV20-1 and TRBJ1-2, with D perhaps TRBD1 (5 bases). This CDR3 is built from 8 residues. Germline assignment: CDR1 DFQATT and CDR2 SNEGSKA (reference sequence). The chain's CDR3 is CSAKGADF. CDR3 bases: TGCAGTGCTAAAGGGGCAGACTTC.

The genes are TRBV28 and TRBJ2-1, with D possibly matching TRBD1 (5 bases). In germline, CDR1 is MDHEN, CDR2 SYDVKM. V lost 5 bases to trimming and J lost 10 bases, with 15 bases between them. The CDR3 has 13 residues. The CDR3, as DNA: TGTGCCAGCAGTCTGGACACGGTTGGCGAGCAGTTCTTC. Translation gives CASSLDTVGEQFF.

This clonotype was observed many times. The CDR3 loop is CASSLGGGPQFF. The CDR3 coding sequence is TGTGCCAGCAGCTTGGGGGGCGGCCCGCAGTTCTTC. J is TRBJ2-1 and V is TRBV5-6, with a weak D call TRBD1 (5 bases). Trimming removed 0 bases at V and 12 bases at J, with 10 bases between. Germline V lookup: CDR1 SGHDT, CDR2 YYEEEE. The CDR3 sequence is 12 residues long. Based on the CDR3 plus reference TRBV5-6 and TRBJ2-1, the full variable domain is DAGVTQSPTHLIKTRGQQVTLRCSPKSGHDTVSWYQQALGQGPQFIFQYYEEEERQRGNFPDRFSGHQFPNYSSELNVNALLLGDSALYLCASSLGGGPQFFGPGTRLTVL.